Here is one TCR beta chain with its context. What it binds is not known. These data come from a study of cytomegalovirus exposure and HLA in healthy donors. Study-level background: Approximately 190 million T cells yielded about 120 million unique TCR beta sequences, as an earlier analysis found.

PCR amplification relied on 60 Vbeta primers (plus 13 Jbeta primers). TCRdb keeps only in-frame clones here, not all; method: immunoSEQ multiplex PCR. The sample carries about 180,000 clones, 70% to 85% recorded once. Study observations and caveats: Presence/absence analyses treated sequencing depth as roughly uniform across donors.

The sample consisted of PBMCs. The origin of this receptor is a man younger than 35 in good health and CMV-seronegative.

The CDR3: CASGDRADTGELFF. DNA of the CDR3: TGTGCCAGCGGGGACAGGGCGGACACCGGGGAGCTGTTTTTT. The V and J genes are TRBV2 and TRBJ2-2, with 9 nucleotides matching TRBD1. Unmatched junction bases numbered 4, after V lost 8 bases and J lost 3 bases. There are 14 residues in the CDR3. Germline V gene sequence: CDR1 SNHLY, CDR2 FYNNEI.